The rows below give T cell receptor beta chains drawn from one sample of a study of Graves' ophthalmopathy and Graves' hyperthyroidism. TCRdb processed the multiplex PCR reads anew with MiXCR; each CDR3 protein has one entry. Of some 390,000 distinct CDR3 sequences in the sample, about 16% were seen once. Sequenced input: peripheral blood. The receptors come from a young woman with Graves' ophthalmopathy. Both conserved end residues are part of each CDR3. Each record gives: V gene, J gene, D gene, CDR3 length, clone size, CDR3 DNA, CDR3 protein. A D gene is named only where the DNA matches it firmly. The size of a clone is reported for some rows only, either as once, few or many, or as a class for expanded clones.

V gene: TRBV12-3/TRBV12-4; J gene: TRBJ2-7; D gene: .; CDR3 length: 13; clone size: many; CDR3 DNA: TGTGCCAGCAGTTTCGGCCAGTCCTACGAGCAGTACTTC; CDR3 protein: CASSFGQSYEQYF
V gene: TRBV5-1; J gene: TRBJ1-1; D gene: .; CDR3 length: 15; clone size: many; CDR3 DNA: TGCGCCAGCAGCTTGGCGCAGGGTATGAACACTGAAGCTTTCTTT; CDR3 protein: CASSLAQGMNTEAFF
V gene: TRBV7-9; J gene: TRBJ1-1; D gene: TRBD1; CDR3 length: 12; clone size: .; CDR3 DNA: TGTGCCAGCAGCGACTACAGGGGTGAAGCTTTCTTT; CDR3 protein: CASSDYRGEAFF
V gene: TRBV6-5; J gene: TRBJ1-3; D gene: .; CDR3 length: 15; clone size: many; CDR3 DNA: TGTGCCAGCAGTTTTCAACTGGGGGGAGGAAACACCATATATTTT; CDR3 protein: CASSFQLGGGNTIYF
V gene: TRBV7-2; J gene: TRBJ1-5; D gene: .; CDR3 length: 15; clone size: many; CDR3 DNA: TGTGCCAGCAGCCCCCTTGGGGATAGCAATCAGCCCCAGCATTTT; CDR3 protein: CASSPLGDSNQPQHF
V gene: TRBV10-3; J gene: TRBJ2-7; D gene: TRBD2; CDR3 length: 15; clone size: once; CDR3 DNA: TGTGCCATCAGTGTTGTGAGCGGGAGACGCTACGAGCAGTACTTC; CDR3 protein: CAISVVSGRRYEQYF
V gene: TRBV27; J gene: TRBJ2-2; D gene: .; CDR3 length: 15; clone size: .; CDR3 DNA: TGTGCCAGCAGTCCCAGCCTCTTAGGCACCGGGGAGCTGTTTTTT; CDR3 protein: CASSPSLLGTGELFF
V gene: TRBV6-2/TRBV6-3; J gene: TRBJ2-7; D gene: TRBD2; CDR3 length: 15; clone size: many; CDR3 DNA: TGTGCCAGCAGCGAAGGGACTAGCGGGAGGCGGGAGCAGTACTTC; CDR3 protein: CASSEGTSGRREQYF
V gene: TRBV18; J gene: TRBJ2-5; D gene: .; CDR3 length: 10; clone size: many; CDR3 DNA: TGTGCCAGCTCAAGGCAGACCCAGTACTTC; CDR3 protein: CASSRQTQYF
V gene: TRBV2; J gene: TRBJ1-1; D gene: TRBD1; CDR3 length: 16; clone size: many; CDR3 DNA: TGTGCCAGCAGTTCCCGGGACAGGGCGGTGAACACTGAAGCTTTCTTT; CDR3 protein: CASSSRDRAVNTEAFF
V gene: TRBV7-3; J gene: TRBJ2-5; D gene: .; CDR3 length: 15; clone size: .; CDR3 DNA: TGTGCCAGCAGCCCTCTTGGGACTCCGCAAGAGACCCAGTACTTC; CDR3 protein: CASSPLGTPQETQYF
V gene: TRBV6-2/TRBV6-3; J gene: TRBJ1-2; D gene: TRBD1; CDR3 length: 15; clone size: many; CDR3 DNA: TGTGCCAGCACAAAAAGGACAGGGGGACAGCATGGCTACACCTTC; CDR3 protein: CASTKRTGGQHGYTF
V gene: TRBV7-2; J gene: TRBJ1-3; D gene: .; CDR3 length: 14; clone size: many; CDR3 DNA: TGTGCCAGCAGCTTAGGAGGGACTGGAAACACCATATATTTT; CDR3 protein: CASSLGGTGNTIYF
V gene: TRBV4-1; J gene: TRBJ1-2; D gene: .; CDR3 length: 16; clone size: many; CDR3 DNA: TGCGCCAGCAGCCAAGATGGCCCCCTAGGTCGGAGTGGCTACACCTTC; CDR3 protein: CASSQDGPLGRSGYTF
V gene: TRBV6-5; J gene: TRBJ2-7; D gene: .; CDR3 length: 14; clone size: many; CDR3 DNA: TGTGCCAGCACCCCGCTTCGCGGTTCAGACGAGCAGTACTTC; CDR3 protein: CASTPLRGSDEQYF
V gene: TRBV5-6; J gene: TRBJ1-5; D gene: .; CDR3 length: 15; clone size: many; CDR3 DNA: TGTGCCAGCAGCTTGATCAGGCAGGGGAATCAGCCCCAGCATTTT; CDR3 protein: CASSLIRQGNQPQHF
V gene: TRBV10-3; J gene: TRBJ1-3; D gene: .; CDR3 length: 16; clone size: many; CDR3 DNA: TGTGCCATCAGTGGCAGGACAAGCCTCTCTGGAAACACCATATATTTT; CDR3 protein: CAISGRTSLSGNTIYF
V gene: TRBV6-2/TRBV6-3; J gene: TRBJ2-2; D gene: TRBD2; CDR3 length: 19; clone size: many; CDR3 DNA: TGTGCCAGCAGGCCGCTGGTGGGACTAGCGGGGGGAAACACCGGGGAGCTGTTTTTT; CDR3 protein: CASRPLVGLAGGNTGELFF
V gene: TRBV27; J gene: TRBJ2-6; D gene: .; CDR3 length: 16; clone size: many; CDR3 DNA: TGTGCCAGCAGTTCAGGACAGCTCTCTGGGGCCAACGTCCTGACTTTC; CDR3 protein: CASSSGQLSGANVLTF
V gene: TRBV7-2; J gene: TRBJ1-2; D gene: .; CDR3 length: 13; clone size: many; CDR3 DNA: TGTGCCAGCAGCTTAGCGCTAATAAGGGGCTACACCTTC; CDR3 protein: CASSLALIRGYTF
V gene: TRBV7-2; J gene: TRBJ2-7; D gene: .; CDR3 length: 15; clone size: many; CDR3 DNA: TGTGCCAGCAGCTTAGCGGGGCGGACTATTCACGAGCAGTACTTC; CDR3 protein: CASSLAGRTIHEQYF
V gene: TRBV18; J gene: TRBJ2-7; D gene: .; CDR3 length: 16; clone size: few; CDR3 DNA: TGTGCCAGCTCACCACTCGATCTGCGGGGCCCCTACGAGCAGTACTTC; CDR3 protein: CASSPLDLRGPYEQYF
V gene: TRBV7-9; J gene: TRBJ2-2; D gene: .; CDR3 length: 14; clone size: many; CDR3 DNA: TGTGCCAGCAGCTTAGCGGTGAACACCGGGGAGCTGTTTTTT; CDR3 protein: CASSLAVNTGELFF
V gene: TRBV4-2; J gene: TRBJ1-1; D gene: .; CDR3 length: 12; clone size: many; CDR3 DNA: TGTGCCAGCTCCCGTGGGGGGGCTGAAGCTTTCTTT; CDR3 protein: CASSRGGAEAFF
V gene: TRBV29-1; J gene: TRBJ2-2; D gene: .; CDR3 length: 13; clone size: .; CDR3 DNA: TGCAGCGTTGGAGGGGGGGAGACCGGGGAGCTGTTTTTT; CDR3 protein: CSVGGGETGELFF
V gene: TRBV24-1; J gene: TRBJ1-2; D gene: .; CDR3 length: 18; clone size: .; CDR3 DNA: TGTGCCACCAGTGATGATCGTGCTGTGATTTCAGGGTTCTATGGCTACACCTTC; CDR3 protein: CATSDDRAVISGFYGYTF
V gene: TRBV5-6; J gene: TRBJ1-1; D gene: TRBD1; CDR3 length: 15; clone size: many; CDR3 DNA: TGTGCCAGCAGCTTGGGTGGACAGGGTTGGACTGAAGCTTTCTTT; CDR3 protein: CASSLGGQGWTEAFF
V gene: TRBV15; J gene: TRBJ2-2; D gene: TRBD2; CDR3 length: 16; clone size: many; CDR3 DNA: TGTGCCACCAGCGGGAGGGCACGGGGGAAAACCGGGGAGCTGTTTTTT; CDR3 protein: CATSGRARGKTGELFF
V gene: TRBV6-5; J gene: TRBJ2-7; D gene: TRBD1; CDR3 length: 14; clone size: many; CDR3 DNA: TGTGCCAGCAGTCTGACAGGGATCTCCTACGAGCAGTACTTC; CDR3 protein: CASSLTGISYEQYF
V gene: TRBV30; J gene: TRBJ2-5; D gene: .; CDR3 length: 15; clone size: .; CDR3 DNA: TGTGCCTGGAGTGTCAAAGCGCATCTTGGGGAGACCCAGTACTTC; CDR3 protein: CAWSVKAHLGETQYF
V gene: TRBV11-2; J gene: TRBJ2-5; D gene: .; CDR3 length: 14; clone size: many; CDR3 DNA: TGTGCCAGCAGCCCCGACAGGTTTCGAGAGACCCAGTACTTC; CDR3 protein: CASSPDRFRETQYF
V gene: TRBV7-9; J gene: TRBJ1-5; D gene: .; CDR3 length: 16; clone size: few; CDR3 DNA: TGTGCCAGCAGCAGTGGGCGGCAGCCTAGCAATCAGCCCCAGCATTTT; CDR3 protein: CASSSGRQPSNQPQHF
V gene: TRBV4-2; J gene: TRBJ2-5; D gene: .; CDR3 length: 12; clone size: few; CDR3 DNA: TGTGCCAGCAGCCAAGATACCGAGACCCAGTACTTC; CDR3 protein: CASSQDTETQYF
V gene: TRBV12-3/TRBV12-4; J gene: TRBJ1-5; D gene: .; CDR3 length: 15; clone size: many; CDR3 DNA: TGTGCCAACAGCTTATGGGGCTATAGCAGTCAGCCCCAGCATTTT; CDR3 protein: CANSLWGYSSQPQHF
V gene: TRBV20-1; J gene: TRBJ2-7; D gene: TRBD2; CDR3 length: 16; clone size: few; CDR3 DNA: TGCAGTGCTAGAGGGGAAGGGCTAGCGGGGTACTACGAGCAGTACTTC; CDR3 protein: CSARGEGLAGYYEQYF
V gene: TRBV7-6; J gene: TRBJ2-5; D gene: .; CDR3 length: 15; clone size: few; CDR3 DNA: TGTGCCAGCAGCTTAAGATCGGGGGCGGGAGAGACCCAGTACTTC; CDR3 protein: CASSLRSGAGETQYF
V gene: TRBV12-3/TRBV12-4; J gene: TRBJ2-5; D gene: .; CDR3 length: 16; clone size: many; CDR3 DNA: TGTGCCAGCAGTTTTAGAGCCGGGGAGCCCGGAGAGACCCAGTACTTC; CDR3 protein: CASSFRAGEPGETQYF
V gene: TRBV7-6; J gene: TRBJ1-2; D gene: .; CDR3 length: 14; clone size: many; CDR3 DNA: TGTGCCAGCAGCTCGAGACAGGACAGCTATGGCTACACCTTC; CDR3 protein: CASSSRQDSYGYTF
V gene: TRBV7-2; J gene: TRBJ1-6; D gene: .; CDR3 length: 14; clone size: many; CDR3 DNA: TGTGCCAGTAGCCCGGGGGGGGCGAGTTCACCCCTCCACTTT; CDR3 protein: CASSPGGASSPLHF
V gene: TRBV20-1; J gene: TRBJ1-1; D gene: TRBD1; CDR3 length: 14; clone size: many; CDR3 DNA: TGCAGTGCTCGAGGGGCCAGGGGGCGTACTGAAGCTTTCTTT; CDR3 protein: CSARGARGRTEAFF
V gene: TRBV12-5; J gene: TRBJ1-1; D gene: .; CDR3 length: 14; clone size: .; CDR3 DNA: TGTGCTAGTGGCCCATCTTCGACCCCGGCGGGGGCTTTCTTT; CDR3 protein: CASGPSSTPAGAFF
V gene: TRBV29-1; J gene: TRBJ1-2; D gene: .; CDR3 length: 14; clone size: many; CDR3 DNA: TGCAGCGTTGATAGGGCAGGGCGCAACTATGGCTACACCTTC; CDR3 protein: CSVDRAGRNYGYTF
V gene: TRBV30; J gene: TRBJ2-5; D gene: TRBD2; CDR3 length: 14; clone size: .; CDR3 DNA: TGTGCCTGGAGTGTACGACTAGCGGGGGAGACCCAGTACTTC; CDR3 protein: CAWSVRLAGETQYF
V gene: TRBV7-2; J gene: TRBJ2-7; D gene: TRBD1; CDR3 length: 14; clone size: many; CDR3 DNA: TGTGCCAGCAGCTTAGGCGCCGGGACAGGGGGGCAGTACTTC; CDR3 protein: CASSLGAGTGGQYF
V gene: TRBV6-2/TRBV6-3; J gene: TRBJ1-5; D gene: .; CDR3 length: 15; clone size: many; CDR3 DNA: TGTGCCAGCAGTAAAACAAGGGCGACGGAGCAGCCCCAGCATTTT; CDR3 protein: CASSKTRATEQPQHF